A selection of T cell receptor beta chains follows, all from one sample in a study of Graves' ophthalmopathy and Graves' hyperthyroidism. TCRdb recomputed calls from the multiplex PCR reads with MiXCR, one row per CDR3 protein. This sample yields 660,000 or so distinct CDR3 sequences, of which about two fifths are seen a single time; roughly 3% belongs to the top ten. Sequences were obtained from peripheral blood. The receptors here all came from an adult man with Graves' ophthalmopathy. CDR3s include the opening cysteine and the closing phenylalanine or tryptophan. D genes are given only for firm matches. A row's size may be missing; if present it is once, few, many or a size class.

.,TRBV3-1,TRBJ1-2,.,TGTGCCAGCAGCCAGGGGGAACAGTATAACTATGGCTACACCTTC,CASSQGEQYNYGYTF
.,TRBV9,TRBJ1-6,TRBD1,TGTGCCAGCTTACCAAATGCGACAGGGCCACGGGGGAATTCACCCCTCCACTTT,CASLPNATGPRGNSPLHF
many,TRBV6-2/TRBV6-3,TRBJ1-2,TRBD1,TGTGCCAGCAGTGCTGAACCGGGACAGGCTTTTGGCTACACCTTC,CASSAEPGQAFGYTF
few,TRBV11-3,TRBJ1-4,.,TGTGCCAGCAGCCGAATCGGGACGGAGAATGAAAAACTGTTTTTT,CASSRIGTENEKLFF
many,TRBV7-9,TRBJ1-1,.,TGTGCCAGCAGCTTAGCCCCCAGGGCGGAGGGCACTGAAGCTTTCTTT,CASSLAPRAEGTEAFF
few,TRBV4-1,TRBJ1-5,.,TGCGCCAGCAGCCAAGATCCGAGAGGGGCTCAGCCCCAGCATTTT,CASSQDPRGAQPQHF
.,TRBV15,TRBJ2-3,.,TGTGCCACCAGCTCTGTGGAGGGGGCGCCCACAGATACGCAGTATTTT,CATSSVEGAPTDTQYF
.,TRBV4-1,TRBJ1-4,TRBD1,TGCGCCAGCAGCCAGAATTTCGGGACAGGGTCTGAAAAACTGTTTTTT,CASSQNFGTGSEKLFF
many,TRBV19,TRBJ1-5,.,TGTGCCAGTACTATGGGGGCCCTACAGGGAGGTCAGCCCCAGCATTTT,CASTMGALQGGQPQHF
many,TRBV13,TRBJ2-7,TRBD1,TGTGCCACCGCCGGACAGGACTCCTACGAGCAGTACTTC,CATAGQDSYEQYF
many,TRBV20-1,TRBJ2-5,.,TGCAGTGCTAGCGTCCAAGAGACCCAGTACTTC,CSASVQETQYF
.,TRBV10-2,TRBJ2-7,.,TGCGCCAGCAGTGAGAGACAGGCGTCCTACGAGCAGTACTTC,CASSERQASYEQYF
few,TRBV20-1,TRBJ2-5,.,TGCAGTGCTTATAAAGAGACCCAGTACTTC,CSAYKETQYF
many,TRBV15,TRBJ2-6,.,TGTGCCACCAGCAGAGGAGGGTCTGGGGCCAACGTCCTGACTTTC,CATSRGGSGANVLTF
.,TRBV7-9,TRBJ1-6,.,TGTGCCTACGGCTCCTCAGGGTCCTCACCCCTCCACTTT,CAYGSSGSSPLHF
many,TRBV7-9,TRBJ2-7,.,TGTGCCAGCAGCTTGGGGGCGGTGAACGAGCAGTACTTC,CASSLGAVNEQYF
.,TRBV11-2,TRBJ1-2,.,TGTGCCACCCGGGGGGTTGGCTACACCTTC,CATRGVGYTF
.,TRBV7-2,TRBJ2-7,.,TGTGCCAGCAGCTTAGGTGGGACGCTACGTTTTCCAGGGGAGCAGTACTTC,CASSLGGTLRFPGEQYF
few,TRBV7-8,TRBJ1-5,.,TGTGCCAGCAGCATGACAAAGACACCTTATAGCAATCAGCCCCAGCATTTT,CASSMTKTPYSNQPQHF
many,TRBV7-8,TRBJ1-2,TRBD1,TGTGCCAGCAGCTACAGGACAGGGGACTATATCTATGGCTACACCTTC,CASSYRTGDYIYGYTF
.,TRBV29-1,TRBJ2-5,.,TGCAGCACGTTAGTGGTAGAAGAGACCCAGTACTTC,CSTLVVEETQYF
many,TRBV6-5,TRBJ1-5,.,TGTGCCAGCAGTGACGACACCCTGCAGCCCCAGCATTTT,CASSDDTLQPQHF
few,TRBV9,TRBJ1-1,TRBD1,TGTGCCAGCAGCTTAGGAAGGCAGGGGGTATCTGAAGCTTTCTTT,CASSLGRQGVSEAFF
few,TRBV4-2,TRBJ2-7,TRBD2,TGTGCCAGCAGCCAAGAGCCGGGACTAGCGGGATTATACGAGCAGTACTTC,CASSQEPGLAGLYEQYF
.,TRBV25-1,TRBJ1-4,.,TGTGCCAGCAGTGATGGGGAAAAGGGGAGATGGGAAAAACTGTTTTTT,CASSDGEKGRWEKLFF
many,TRBV7-9,TRBJ1-4,.,TGTGCCAGCAGCCCCCCCGGACAGTCAACTAATGAAAAACTGTTTTTT,CASSPPGQSTNEKLFF
.,TRBV7-9,TRBJ1-5,.,TGTGCCAGCAGCCGACAGCCCTATCAGCCCCAGCATTTT,CASSRQPYQPQHF
.,TRBV20-1,TRBJ1-1,.,TGCAGTGCTAGAGATAGACCAAGCACTGAAGCTTTCTTT,CSARDRPSTEAFF
once,TRBV29-1,TRBJ2-7,TRBD1,TGCAGCGTTAGCCGGACAGGGGACTCCTACGAGCAGTACTTC,CSVSRTGDSYEQYF
many,TRBV7-4,TRBJ1-4,.,TGTGCCAGCAGCCCCTGCACTTCGGGAGAAAAACTGTTTTTT,CASSPCTSGEKLFF
few,TRBV5-1,TRBJ2-5,TRBD1,TGCGCCAGCAGCGCGGAACTGACAGGGAGTCAAGAGACCCAGTACTTC,CASSAELTGSQETQYF
many,TRBV10-3,TRBJ2-6,TRBD1,TGTGCCATCAGTGTCCGGGACAGGGGAACAGTCTCTGGGGCCAACGTCCTGACTTTC,CAISVRDRGTVSGANVLTF
many,TRBV19,TRBJ1-1,.,TGTGCCAGTAGTCGCCAAGTCCCACCCTGGAGCACTGAAGCTTTCTTT,CASSRQVPPWSTEAFF
many,TRBV6-7,TRBJ1-1,TRBD1,TGTGCCAGCAATACAGGGGGCGTGGACACTGAAGCTTTCTTT,CASNTGGVDTEAFF
.,TRBV5-1,TRBJ1-5,TRBD1,TGCGCCAGCAGCGCGACAGGGGGCATTGGTCAGCCCCAGCATTTT,CASSATGGIGQPQHF
many,TRBV2,TRBJ1-2,.,TGTGCCAGCACCGAGGCGCAAGTCGGCTACACCTTC,CASTEAQVGYTF
many,TRBV7-9,TRBJ2-7,TRBD2,TGTGCCAGCAGCTTAGGGGGGACTAGCGGGAGCTCCTACGAGCAGTACTTC,CASSLGGTSGSSYEQYF
.,TRBV10-3,TRBJ1-2,.,TGTGCCATCACCGACGGCCCCACCGGGGATCATGGCTACACCTTC,CAITDGPTGDHGYTF
.,TRBV5-1,TRBJ1-4,.,TGCGCCAGCAGCCAGCCACCCCGGGGGGCGAAACTGTTTTTT,CASSQPPRGAKLFF
.,TRBV10-3,TRBJ2-7,.,TGTGCCATCGGCCAGGGACCTAACTACGAGCAGTACTTC,CAIGQGPNYEQYF
few,TRBV9,TRBJ1-2,.,TGTGCCAGCAGCGGAAACAGTTTACGAGGGGGCTACACCTTC,CASSGNSLRGGYTF
.,TRBV12-3/TRBV12-4,TRBJ1-2,.,TGTGCCATCTACCGGGACACCCGATTGGGGTATGGCTACACCTTC,CAIYRDTRLGYGYTF
.,TRBV19,TRBJ1-3,.,TGTGCCAGTAGTACCAAAGCGGGCCCAGGAAACACCATATATTTT,CASSTKAGPGNTIYF
.,TRBV10-2,TRBJ2-5,.,TGTGCCAGCAGTTCCCCCCCGACAGTAGTAGAGGCCCAGTACTTC,CASSSPPTVVEAQYF
many,TRBV20-1,TRBJ2-7,TRBD1,TGCAGTGCTAACGCCGGGACAGGCTACGAGCAGTACTTC,CSANAGTGYEQYF
once,TRBV2,TRBJ1-6,.,TGTGCCAGCAGTGAAATGGGTACGAGTTCACCCCTCCACTTT,CASSEMGTSSPLHF
.,TRBV9,TRBJ2-3,TRBD2,TGTGCCAGCAGCGTGGGGACTAGCGGATTCACAGATACGCAGTATTTT,CASSVGTSGFTDTQYF
.,TRBV10-3,TRBJ2-7,.,TGTGCCAGCTCCCGTACCCGGGAAACGGGCGAGCAGTACTTC,CASSRTRETGEQYF
.,TRBV10-3,TRBJ1-5,.,TGTGCCATCAGTGAGTCGATGTTAAGCGATCAGCCCCAGCATTTT,CAISESMLSDQPQHF
many,TRBV7-6,TRBJ2-2,.,TGTGCCAGCAGTTTCCTCGGGCGGGGTCTGAACACCGGGGAGCTGTTTTTT,CASSFLGRGLNTGELFF
few,TRBV12-3/TRBV12-4,TRBJ1-4,.,TGTGCCAGCAGTTTACGTCCTAATGAAAAACTGTTTTTT,CASSLRPNEKLFF
.,TRBV10-3,TRBJ2-7,TRBD2,TGTGCCAGCTGGGAGGGGAGCAGGGTCCCCTACGAGCAGTACTTC,CASWEGSRVPYEQYF
few,TRBV12-3/TRBV12-4,TRBJ1-3,.,TGTGCCAGCAGCCCAGGCTCGGGCTCGGGAAACACCATATATTTT,CASSPGSGSGNTIYF
.,TRBV19,TRBJ1-4,.,TGTGCCAGTAGTATCAGAACAGGGACTAATGAAAAACTGTTTTTT,CASSIRTGTNEKLFF
few,TRBV7-8,TRBJ2-7,TRBD1,TGTGCCAGCAGCTTAATTCTTACGGGACAGCCCCTAGGGGAGCAGTACTTC,CASSLILTGQPLGEQYF
many,TRBV4-1,TRBJ2-5,.,TGCGCCAGCAGCCCTTACCGGACAGACCAAGAGACCCAGTACTTC,CASSPYRTDQETQYF
.,TRBV25-1,TRBJ2-2,.,TGTGCCAGCAGTGCTAGATCGGGGACTGAGTACACCGGGGAGCTGTTTTTT,CASSARSGTEYTGELFF
many,TRBV7-2,TRBJ2-2,.,TGTGCCAGCAGCTTAGGACAGAGCCCTGACACCGGGGAGCTGTTTTTT,CASSLGQSPDTGELFF
many,TRBV29-1,TRBJ1-2,.,TGCAGCGTTGATCCACAGGAGGGGGATGGCTACACCTTC,CSVDPQEGDGYTF
.,TRBV20-1,TRBJ2-7,TRBD1,TGCAGTGCTAGAAAGACAGGGGACTTGTACGAGCAGTACTTC,CSARKTGDLYEQYF